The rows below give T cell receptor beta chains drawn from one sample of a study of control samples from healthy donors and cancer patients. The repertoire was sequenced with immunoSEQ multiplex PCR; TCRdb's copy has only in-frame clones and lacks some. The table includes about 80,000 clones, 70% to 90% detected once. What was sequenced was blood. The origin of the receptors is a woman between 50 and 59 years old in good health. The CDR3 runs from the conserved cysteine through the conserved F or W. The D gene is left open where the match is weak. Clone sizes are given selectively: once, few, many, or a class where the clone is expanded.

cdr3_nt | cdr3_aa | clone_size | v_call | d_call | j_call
TGTGCCAGCAGTTTAAACACTGGAAACACCATATATTTT | CASSLNTGNTIYF | medium-sized | TRBV27 | . | TRBJ1-3
TGTGCCAGCAGTGAAATGGGGGTAAATGAGCAGTTCTTC | CASSEMGVNEQFF | . | TRBV25-1 | . | TRBJ2-1
TGTGCCAGCAGCTTCACCGGGACTAGTGGCACAGATACGCAGTATTTT | CASSFTGTSGTDTQYF | . | TRBV5-5 | TRBD2 | TRBJ2-3
TGTGCCAGCAGCTTGTCCGGATATAGCAATCAGCCCCAGCATTTT | CASSLSGYSNQPQHF | . | TRBV5-8 | . | TRBJ1-5
TGCAGTGCTAGAGATGGTGGCGGCTACACCTTC | CSARDGGGYTF | . | TRBV20-1 | . | TRBJ1-2
TGCGCCAGCAGCTCCCCCCCTAGCGGGGGAGGCACAGATACGCAGTATTTT | CASSSPPSGGGTDTQYF | . | TRBV4-1 | TRBD2 | TRBJ2-3
TGTGCCAGCAGCTCCCGGGACACCTATTACGAGCAGTACTTC | CASSSRDTYYEQYF | . | TRBV7-9 | . | TRBJ2-7
TGTGCCATCAGTGAGTCCTGGGGTGAAAAACTGTTTTTT | CAISESWGEKLFF | . | TRBV10-3 | . | TRBJ1-4
TGTGCCGCACAGGGCCATGGCTACACCTTC | CAAQGHGYTF | . | TRBV25-1 | . | TRBJ1-2
TGTGCCAGCAGCCCAGGGACAGGGAGCTCCTATAATTCACCCCTCCACTTT | CASSPGTGSSYNSPLHF | . | TRBV7-9 | TRBD1 | TRBJ1-6
TGTGCCAGCAGCGAACGCCCTTCCTCCTCTGGGGCCAACGTCCTGACTTTC | CASSERPSSSGANVLTF | . | TRBV6-4 | . | TRBJ2-6
TGTGCCAGCAGGCGTCCCGGGACGGTCTATGGCTACACCTTC | CASRRPGTVYGYTF | . | TRBV11-2 | . | TRBJ1-2
TGTGCCAGTAATCCAGGGACAGGTCCCATCTACGAGCAGTACTTC | CASNPGTGPIYEQYF | once | TRBV6-5 | TRBD1 | TRBJ2-7
TGTGCCAGCAGTTACGGCAGAGTCTACGAGCAGTACTTC | CASSYGRVYEQYF | . | TRBV6-5 | . | TRBJ2-7
TGTGCCAGCATGACACCTGGAAACACCATATATTTT | CASMTPGNTIYF | . | TRBV6-5 | . | TRBJ1-3
TGTGCTAGTGGTTTGCCACCGGCGCTTTTGGGAAACACCATATATTTT | CASGLPPALLGNTIYF | . | TRBV12-5 | . | TRBJ1-3
TGTGCCAGCAGTCGGTCGTCCGGGTATTCCTATGGCTACACCTTC | CASSRSSGYSYGYTF | few | TRBV6-5 | . | TRBJ1-2
TGCAGCGTTGAAGCCCGGGACCCGAGTAGGGGCCTAGGGGGGAATTCACCCCTCCACTTT | CSVEARDPSRGLGGNSPLHF | . | TRBV29-1 | . | TRBJ1-6
TGTGCCAGCAGCCGACAGGGGGGCCGGTCCTATAATTCACCCCTCCACTTT | CASSRQGGRSYNSPLHF | . | TRBV5-4 | TRBD1 | TRBJ1-6
TGCGCCAGCAGCTTGGATTTTGGGCAGGGGATAGAGCAGTACTTC | CASSLDFGQGIEQYF | . | TRBV5-1 | . | TRBJ2-7
TGTGCCACCAGTGATCAACTGAACACCGGGGAGCTGTTTTTT | CATSDQLNTGELFF | . | TRBV24-1 | . | TRBJ2-2
TGTGCCAGCTCACCAGACCGCACCGGGGAGCTGTTTTTT | CASSPDRTGELFF | . | TRBV18 | . | TRBJ2-2
TGTGCCAGCAGCCAGTGGACTAGCGATGAGCAGTTCTTC | CASSQWTSDEQFF | . | TRBV7-9 | TRBD2 | TRBJ2-1
TGTGCCAGCTCACCGTCGTCGGTGGGAGGCACTGAAGCTTTCTTT | CASSPSSVGGTEAFF | medium-sized | TRBV18 | . | TRBJ1-1
TGTGCCAGCAGCATAGGACAGATTGACTATGGCTACACCTTC | CASSIGQIDYGYTF | . | TRBV5-5 | . | TRBJ1-2
TGTGCCAGCAGCAAAACTGGTCGGAGTTCTAGCACAGATACGCAGTATTTT | CASSKTGRSSSTDTQYF | . | TRBV21-1 | . | TRBJ2-3
TGTGCCAGCAGCTCGAGCACGGACCTTCACACTGAAGCTTTCTTT | CASSSSTDLHTEAFF | . | TRBV7-9 | . | TRBJ1-1
TGTGCCATCAGTGAGGGTCCCTACGAGCAGTACTTC | CAISEGPYEQYF | . | TRBV10-3 | . | TRBJ2-7
TGTGCCAGCAGCGTAGGTAGGGGGACTGAAGCTTTCTTT | CASSVGRGTEAFF | . | TRBV9 | . | TRBJ1-1
TGTGCCAGAAGCCAACTCCGTTTAGCAACGGGCGGGGATACGCAGTATTTT | CARSQLRLATGGDTQYF | . | TRBV7-5 | . | TRBJ2-3
TGTGCCAGCAGTTACAGCGAAGGTCGGTCTGAAGCTTTCTTT | CASSYSEGRSEAFF | . | TRBV6-6 | . | TRBJ1-1
TGTGCCAGCAGTAGATCTAGACTAAGCTCTGGGGCCAACGTCCTGACTTTC | CASSRSRLSSGANVLTF | . | TRBV6-6 | . | TRBJ2-6
TGTGCCAGCAGTTCTTCCCCGACAGCAGGCGGAAACACCATATATTTT | CASSSSPTAGGNTIYF | . | TRBV28 | . | TRBJ1-3
TGTGCCAGCGGCTATAACACTGAAGCTTTCTTT | CASGYNTEAFF | . | TRBV2 | . | TRBJ1-1
TGTGCCAGTAGTATGGACAGACAGACTGAAGCTTTCTTT | CASSMDRQTEAFF | . | TRBV19 | . | TRBJ1-1
TGTGCCAGCAGCTCCCCTACAGGGGGCAGGGACGAGCAGTACTTC | CASSSPTGGRDEQYF | . | TRBV7-9 | TRBD1 | TRBJ2-7
TGTGCCAGCTCACCACCTTTCGGGGCCCTTCTATCCTACGAGCAGTACTTC | CASSPPFGALLSYEQYF | once | TRBV18 | . | TRBJ2-7
TGTGCCAGTAGTCCGTCTTCTGGGCGGGGCACAGATACGCAGTATTTT | CASSPSSGRGTDTQYF | once | TRBV19 | . | TRBJ2-3
TGTGCCAGCAGCGTAAGTGGACTAGCGGGGGTTGGCACAGATACGCAGTATTTT | CASSVSGLAGVGTDTQYF | once | TRBV9 | TRBD2 | TRBJ2-3
TGCGCCAGCAGCTGGACAGGGGATACGCAGTATTTT | CASSWTGDTQYF | . | TRBV5-1 | TRBD1 | TRBJ2-3
TGCGCCAGCAGCCGGGAGGGCCCGAACACCGGGGAGCTGTTTTTT | CASSREGPNTGELFF | . | TRBV5-1 | TRBD2 | TRBJ2-2
TGTGCCAGCAGTTGGTACAGTGGGGACAGGGCCTACAATGAGCAGTTCTTC | CASSWYSGDRAYNEQFF | . | TRBV27 | TRBD1 | TRBJ2-1
TGTGCCTGGAGTGCCAATACGAACACTGAAGCTTTCTTT | CAWSANTNTEAFF | . | TRBV30 | . | TRBJ1-1
TGTGCCAGCTCACCAGGGTTGACTGGAAACACCATATATTTT | CASSPGLTGNTIYF | once | TRBV18 | . | TRBJ1-3
TGTGCCAGCAGCTTCCTCAGGCAGGGTGGGTTCGAGCAGTACTTC | CASSFLRQGGFEQYF | . | TRBV11-2 | . | TRBJ2-7